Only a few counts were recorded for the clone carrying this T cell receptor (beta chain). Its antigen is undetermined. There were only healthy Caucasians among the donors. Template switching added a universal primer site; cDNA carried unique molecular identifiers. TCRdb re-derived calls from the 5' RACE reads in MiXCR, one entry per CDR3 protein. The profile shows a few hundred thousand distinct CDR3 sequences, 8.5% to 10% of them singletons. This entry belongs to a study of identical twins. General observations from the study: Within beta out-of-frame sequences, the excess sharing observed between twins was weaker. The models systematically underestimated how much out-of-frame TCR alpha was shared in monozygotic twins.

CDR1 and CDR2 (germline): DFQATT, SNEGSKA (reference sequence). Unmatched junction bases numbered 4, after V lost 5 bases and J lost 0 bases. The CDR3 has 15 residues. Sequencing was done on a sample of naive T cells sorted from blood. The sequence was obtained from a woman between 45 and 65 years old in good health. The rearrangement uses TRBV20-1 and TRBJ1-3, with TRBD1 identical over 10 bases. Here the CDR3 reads CSAPRTGGSGNTIYF. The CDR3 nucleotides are TGCAGTGCTCCCCGGACAGGGGGCTCTGGAAACACCATATATTTT.